This TCR beta chain was sequenced for a study of blood T cell repertoires in COVID-19. Background on the study: The United States, Italy and Spain provided the acute and convalescent COVID-19 samples.

TCRdb keeps only in-frame clones here, not all; method: immunoSEQ multiplex PCR. The data show about 270,000 clones, over 75% seen once. The receptor's source is a woman in her thirties who had recovered from COVID-19. The sample consisted of PBMCs or T cells enriched from blood (not recorded which).

DNA of the CDR3: TGTGCCAGCAGCCAAGATCAGGGGGAGGGCACAGATACGCAGTATTTT. Translating it yields CASSQDQGEGTDTQYF. The rearrangement links TRBV3-1 (or the pseudogene TRBV3-2) to TRBJ2-3, with a weak D call TRBD1 (7 bases). The CDR3 is 16 amino acids. Trimming took 0 bases from V and 1 from J, leaving 11 bases between them. CDR1 LGHDT and CDR2 YNNKEL come from the germline V gene (reference sequence).